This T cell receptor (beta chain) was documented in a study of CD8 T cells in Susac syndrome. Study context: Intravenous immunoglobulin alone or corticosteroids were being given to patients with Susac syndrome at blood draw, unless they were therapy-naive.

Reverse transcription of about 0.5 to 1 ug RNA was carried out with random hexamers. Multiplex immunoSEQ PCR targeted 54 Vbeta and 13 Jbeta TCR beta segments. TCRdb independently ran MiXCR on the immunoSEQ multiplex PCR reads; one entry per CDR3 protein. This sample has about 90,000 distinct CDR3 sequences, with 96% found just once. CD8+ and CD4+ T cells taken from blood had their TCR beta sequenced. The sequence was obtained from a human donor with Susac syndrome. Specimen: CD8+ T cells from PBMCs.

The CDR3 DNA follows: TGTGCCACCAGTGACGACCAAGGACAGGGCCCTACTTCGGTGCAGTTCTTC. Its protein is CATSDDQGQGPTSVQFF. The V gene is TRBV24-1, the J gene TRBJ2-1, with 8 bases that match TRBD1. With 4 bases clipped from V and 12 bases from J, the junction kept 19 bases outside the gene matches. CDR1 and CDR2 from the germline V gene are KGHDR and SFDVKD. CDR3 length equals 17 residues.